This T cell receptor (beta chain) was captured in a study of CD8 T cells in ankylosing spondylitis. Germline lookup yields CDR1 SGHAT and CDR2 FQNNGV. The V gene lost 0 bases and the J gene lost 2 bases, with 10 bases spanning the gap. CDR3 length equals 15 residues. For TCR beta, libraries came from quantitative 5'-RACE with molecular barcodes. MiXCR, run by TCRdb on the 5' RACE reads, gives a single entry per CDR3 protein. The data show 400,000 to 450,000 distinct CDR3 sequences, more than 15% seen once. General observations from the study: It was reported that disease-linked clones were significantly enriched in matched ankylosing spondylitis synovial fluid. Researchers report that disease-linked clones proved CD8+ and relatively rare in peripheral blood. There were earlier reports of some motif variants in reactive arthritis synovial fluid and blood. Characteristic of ankylosing spondylitis blood, it appeared, was a TCR beta motif comprising 7 to 9 highly homologous variants.

With respect to this clonotype: Its antigen is as yet unknown.

The chain links TRBV11-2 to TRBJ1-2, with a possible D match to TRBD1 (6 bases). The sample was blood, either unsorted or a sorted T cell fraction (not recorded which). The receptor comes from a male donor with ankylosing spondylitis. The CDR3 loop reads CASSLEDRTNYGYTF. The CDR3 bases are TGTGCCAGCAGCTTAGAGGACAGAACAAACTATGGCTACACCTTC.